These 16 T cell receptor beta chains were all obtained from the same sample, sequenced in a study of blood T cell repertoires in COVID-19. Profiled with immunoSEQ multiplex PCR; TCRdb holds only in-frame clones, not every one. The sample records about 140,000 clones, almost 85% being singletons. The sequencing sample was made of peripheral blood. The receptors were sampled from a man aged 50-59 years with acute or convalescent COVID-19.

This clone was seen more than once but under ten times. This chain connects TRBV20-1 to TRBJ2-3; no clear D. Trimming took off 3 bases at V and 1 base at J, with 11 bases between the two ends. Looked up from germline, CDR1 is DFQATT and CDR2 is SNEGSKA (reference sequence). This CDR3 has 14 amino acids. The CDR3: CSASLNRGTDTQYF. The CDR3 DNA is TGCAGTGCTAGTTTGAATAGAGGCACAGATACGCAGTATTTT.

This CDR3 reads CASSLSSQAGNTEAFF. The DNA for the CDR3 is TGCGCCAGCAGCTTGTCGTCCCAGGCCGGGAACACTGAAGCTTTCTTT. The chain combines TRBV5-1 with TRBJ1-1; no reliable D call. Germline V gene lookup returns CDR1 SGHRS and CDR2 YFSETQ. V was shortened by 1 base and J by 1 base, with 14 bases between the two germline ends. CDR3 length equals 16 residues.

V usage is TRBV30 and J usage is TRBJ2-1; a weak D match, TRBD2 (6 bases). From germline, CDR1 is GTSNPN and CDR2 SVGIG (reference sequence). The CDR3 runs 15 residues. V dropped 5 bases and J dropped 7 bases, with 21 bases sitting between them. CDR3 sequence (DNA): TGTGCCTGGGTCAGACCGGGACTTTCGGGGAATGAGCAGTTCTTC. It specifies CAWVRPGLSGNEQFF.

To note about this clone: Mismatch with germline at one junction end may stem from a read error. The chain links TRBV30 to TRBJ2-7, with 7 nucleotides matching TRBD1. CDR3 length equals 15 residues. Per germline, CDR1 GTSNPN and CDR2 SVGIG (reference sequence). This chain's CDR3 is CAWSGIQGSSYERYF. CDR3 sequence (DNA): TGTGCCTGGAGTGGAATACAGGGGAGCTCCTACGAGCGGTACTTC.

The chain has TRBV3-1 (or the pseudogene TRBV3-2) and TRBJ2-7; no clear D. The germline gives CDR1 LGHDT, CDR2 YNNKEL (reference sequence). This CDR3 is 13 amino acids long. Trimming cost V 0 bases and J 4 bases, with 7 bases left between them. CDR3: CASSQELRYEQYF. CDR3 nucleotide sequence: TGTGCCAGCAGCCAAGAACTCCGGTACGAGCAGTACTTC.

V is TRBV18 and J is TRBJ1-5, with D unclear. The germline gives CDR1 KGHSH, CDR2 LQKENI. This CDR3 is 14 amino acids long. V was pared by 3 bases and J by 4 bases, with 10 bases between. The CDR3, as DNA: TGTGCCAGCTCACCGAATCATGAGAATCAGCCCCAGCATTTT. Translating gives CASSPNHENQPQHF.

The chain links TRBV10-1 to TRBJ2-1, with D tentatively TRBD2 (5 bases). CDR3 length: 13 residues. V was trimmed by 3 bases and J by 7 bases, leaving 10 bases between them. Germline values: CDR1 WNHNN, CDR2 SYGVQD (reference sequence). This chain's CDR3 is CASSDEGRNEQFF. The CDR3 coding sequence is TGCGCCAGCAGTGATGAGGGAAGGAATGAGCAGTTCTTC.

This clone has just a few counts. This chain uses TRBV7-2 with TRBJ1-6; the D is unclear. The V end lost 5 bases, the J end lost 4 bases, and 18 bases lay between the germline ends. The CDR3 length is 17 residues. The germline V gene has CDR1 SGHTA and CDR2 FQGNSA. The CDR3 DNA reads as TGTGCCAGCAGCAGACTGCGGGAGAAATATTATAATTCACCCCTCCACTTT. Protein product: CASSRLREKYYNSPLHF.

The gene calls are TRBV6-4 and TRBJ2-3; TRBD2 matches at 7 bases. Germline V gene data show CDR1 as MRHNA and CDR2 as SNTAGT. The J segment lost 4 bases and the V segment lost 0 bases, leaving 4 bases of the junction unmatched. The CDR3 contains 15 residues. In nucleotides, the CDR3 is TGTGCCAGCAGTGACTCGGGAGGGCGGGCAGATACGCAGTATTTT. It codes for CASSDSGGRADTQYF.

V and J are TRBV10-1 and TRBJ2-3; 11 nucleotides align to TRBD2. CDR1 and CDR2 from the germline V gene are WNHNN and SYGVQD (reference sequence). V lost 0 bases and J lost 4; bases outside the gene matches: 6. The CDR3 runs to 17 residues. CDR3 DNA sequence: TGCGCCAGCAGTGAGTCGACTAGCGGGACGGGCGCAGATACGCAGTATTTT. This sequence encodes CASSESTSGTGADTQYF.

J is TRBJ1-6 and V is TRBV2; 8 bases align to TRBD1. The CDR3 runs to 19 residues. V was clipped by 3 bases and J by 1 base; unmatched bases: 11. Germline-derived CDR1 and CDR2 are SNHLY and FYNNEI. Written as DNA, the CDR3 is TGTGCCAGCAGTGAGAGACAGGGGTCGTACGAATCCTATAATTCACCCCTCCACTTT. This encodes CASSERQGSYESYNSPLHF.

The rearrangement joins TRBV19 to TRBJ1-4, with a possible D match to TRBD1 (6 bases). The CDR3 is made up of 16 amino acids. The V and J ends lost 1 base and 6 bases respectively, with 15 bases between them. Per the germline V gene, CDR1 is LNHDA and CDR2 is SQIVND (reference sequence). CDR3 DNA sequence: TGTGCCAGTAGTATAGGCCGACAGGTACCGGATGAAAAACTGTTTTTT. This sequence encodes CASSIGRQVPDEKLFF.

The chain uses TRBV6-5 and TRBJ1-1; D not resolved. Germline V gene sequence: CDR1 MNHEY, CDR2 SVGAGI. CDR3 length: 13 amino acids. V was cut by 6 bases and J by 3 bases, with 11 bases left in between. The CDR3 here is CASSALLHTEAFF. The DNA for the CDR3 is TGTGCCAGCAGCGCTCTACTTCACACTGAAGCTTTCTTT.

The chain couples TRBV2 to TRBJ1-2; D remains unclear. Germline values: CDR1 SNHLY, CDR2 FYNNEI. The CDR3 length is 15 residues. V was shortened by 1 base and J by 3 bases, with 12 bases between the two germline ends. The CDR3 region has the DNA TGTGCCAGCAGTGAAGGAATCTGGGGAGACTATGGCTACACCTTC. Encoded protein: CASSEGIWGDYGYTF.

The rearrangement joins TRBV9 to TRBJ2-5; the match to TRBD1 covers 11 bases. The ends lost 0 bases at V and 2 bases at J; junction bases unmatched: 3. The CDR3 is made up of 16 amino acids. Germline assignment: CDR1 SGDLS and CDR2 YYNGEE. CDR3 sequence (DNA): TGTGCCAGCAGCGTAGACTGGGACAGGGGGCAAGAGACCCAGTACTTC. Its translation: CASSVDWDRGQETQYF. The variable domain in full, completed from reference TRBV9 and TRBJ2-5, reads DSGVTQTPKHLITATGQRVTLRCSPRSGDLSVYWYQQSLDQGLQFLIQYYNGEERAKGNILERFSAQQFPDLHSELNLSSLELGDSALYFCASSVDWDRGQETQYFGPGTRLLVL.

The table lists this clone with a count of one. The chain links TRBV27 to TRBJ1-2; TRBD1 matches at 7 bases. V shed 6 bases and J 4 bases; nucleotides not matched to a gene: 8. Germline CDR1 MNHEY, CDR2 SMNVEV (reference sequence). The CDR3 sequence is 14 residues long. The CDR3 loop is CASSPQGGAYGYTF. The CDR3, as DNA: TGTGCCAGCAGCCCTCAGGGGGGTGCCTATGGCTACACCTTC.